This TCR beta chain was identified during a study of long-term antiretroviral therapy in people with HIV. Runs used v3.0 of the immunoSEQ assay and were done at survey level. Produced via immunoSEQ multiplex PCR; TCRdb's table is partial and in-frame only. The sample holds 20,000 to 25,000 clones, over 75% seen once. Germline V CDR1 and CDR2: MDHEN, SYDVKM. The CDR3 loop spans 14 amino acids. With 2 bases clipped from V and 2 bases from J, the junction kept 3 bases outside the gene matches. This clonotype was sampled from a man aged 30 to 39 with HIV. Sequencing used unsorted PBMCs, obtained 1.5 years after starting antiretroviral therapy. The chain links TRBV28 to TRBJ2-7; 7 bases align to TRBD1. CDR3 in amino acids: CASSLPTGPYEQYF. CDR3 nucleotides: TGTGCCAGCAGTTTACCGACAGGGCCCTACGAGCAGTACTTC.